This T cell receptor beta chain emerged from a study of T cells after yellow fever vaccination. TCRdb called the 5' RACE reads again in MiXCR, with one record for every CDR3 protein. The profile shows more than 75,000 distinct CDR3 sequences, roughly 9% of them singletons. This clonotype was picked up a small number of times. V lost 8 bases and J 0 bases, leaving 16 bases between the germline ends. The CDR3 extends over 15 amino acids. This specimen was CD8+ T cells not binding an NS4B(214-222) dextramer, sorted from PBMCs, taken more than 14 days after the first yellow fever vaccination. This receptor was obtained from a man younger than 35 who received the YFV17D yellow fever vaccine. The chain combines TRBV12-3 or TRBV12-4 with TRBJ1-1; D gene unclear. Here the CDR3 DNA reads TGTGCCAGCTCCCCAGAAGGGAGTTTGAACACTGAAGCTTTCTTT. Its translation is CASSPEGSLNTEAFF.